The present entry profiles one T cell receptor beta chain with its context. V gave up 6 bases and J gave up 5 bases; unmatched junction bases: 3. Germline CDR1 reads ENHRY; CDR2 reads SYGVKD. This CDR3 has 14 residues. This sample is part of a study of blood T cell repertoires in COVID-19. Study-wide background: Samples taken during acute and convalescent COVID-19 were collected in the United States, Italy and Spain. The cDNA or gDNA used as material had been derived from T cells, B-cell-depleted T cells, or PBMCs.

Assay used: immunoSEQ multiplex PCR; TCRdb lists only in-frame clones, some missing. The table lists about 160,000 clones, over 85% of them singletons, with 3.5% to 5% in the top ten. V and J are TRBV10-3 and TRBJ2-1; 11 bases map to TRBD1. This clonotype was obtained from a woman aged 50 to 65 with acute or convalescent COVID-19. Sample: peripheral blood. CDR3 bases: TGTGCCATCAGAGGGGACAGGGGGGACAATGAGCAGTTCTTC. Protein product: CAIRGDRGDNEQFF.